A selection of T cell receptor beta chains follows, all from one sample in a study of blood T cells in healthy people across ages. TCRdb reanalysed the 5' RACE reads using MiXCR and keeps one entry per CDR3 protein. The sample holds hundreds of thousands of distinct CDR3 sequences, around 20% seen once. Sequencing was carried out using blood. The receptor set was obtained from a man between 65 and 85 years old in good health. Both conserved end residues are part of each CDR3. The D gene is left open where the match is weak. Not all rows give a size; the values are once, few, many and, for expanded clones, a class.

TRBD1,TRBJ2-7,many,TRBV6-5,CASSTTGQGAYEQYF,TGTGCCAGCAGTACCACGGGACAGGGGGCCTACGAGCAGTACTTC
-,TRBJ2-7,-,TRBV4-1,CASSQGQTIRYEQYF,TGCGCCAGCAGCCAAGGTCAAACCATCCGCTACGAGCAGTACTTC
-,TRBJ1-5,-,TRBV20-1,CSARGGWGDSNQPQHF,TGCAGTGCTAGGGGAGGTTGGGGAGATAGCAATCAGCCCCAGCATTTT
-,TRBJ2-1,many,TRBV4-2,CASSQPRARGGNEQFF,TGTGCCAGCAGCCAACCTAGGGCCAGGGGTGGCAATGAGCAGTTCTTC
TRBD2,TRBJ2-1,few,TRBV7-3,CASSLSTGGVNEQFF,TGTGCCAGCAGCTTATCGACGGGGGGGGTGAATGAGCAGTTCTTC
TRBD2,TRBJ2-7,-,TRBV5-1,CASSQRTSGIYEQYF,TGCGCCAGCAGCCAAAGGACTAGCGGGATTTACGAGCAGTACTTC
TRBD2,TRBJ2-1,few,TRBV12-3/TRBV12-4,CASSPYQTSGRAYEQFF,TGTGCCAGCAGCCCCTATCAGACTAGCGGGAGGGCATATGAGCAGTTCTTC
-,TRBJ1-4,-,TRBV5-1,CASSSTVRGEKLFF,TGCGCCAGCAGCTCGACAGTGAGGGGTGAAAAACTGTTTTTT
TRBD2,TRBJ2-1,-,TRBV7-9,CASSSRLAGGGNEQFF,TGTGCCAGCAGCTCAAGACTAGCGGGAGGGGGGAATGAGCAGTTCTTC
TRBD2,TRBJ2-7,-,TRBV5-1,CASRTTSGAYEQYF,TGCGCCAGCAGAACGACTAGCGGGGCCTACGAGCAGTACTTC
-,TRBJ2-1,-,TRBV5-1,CASSLGGFNEQFF,TGCGCCAGCAGCTTGGGAGGTTTCAATGAGCAGTTCTTC
TRBD2,TRBJ2-1,-,TRBV7-9,CASSAGLAGEQFF,TGTGCCAGCAGCGCGGGACTAGCGGGTGAGCAGTTCTTC
TRBD2,TRBJ2-2,-,TRBV9,CASSVGGSSGRSGELFF,TGTGCCAGCAGCGTAGGAGGTAGTAGCGGGAGATCCGGGGAGCTGTTTTTT
-,TRBJ2-2,few,TRBV19,CASSIVWLSTGELFF,TGTGCCAGTAGTATAGTTTGGCTTAGCACCGGGGAGCTGTTTTTT
-,TRBJ2-5,few,TRBV9,CASSVDGRGTQYF,TGTGCCAGCAGCGTAGACGGCAGAGGGACCCAGTACTTC
TRBD1,TRBJ1-2,-,TRBV5-1,CASSLAGTGGEGYTF,TGCGCCAGCAGCTTGGCCGGGACAGGGGGCGAGGGCTACACCTTC
-,TRBJ1-1,-,TRBV5-1,CASSLTGPNTEAFF,TGCGCCAGCAGCTTGACAGGACCAAACACTGAAGCTTTCTTT
TRBD2,TRBJ2-5,-,TRBV7-3,CASSLTGREQYF,TGTGCCAGCAGCTTAACTGGGCGGGAGCAGTACTTC